These 21 T cell receptor beta chains originate from one sample sequenced in a study of blood T cell repertoires in COVID-19. Repertoires were generated with immunoSEQ multiplex PCR, while TCRdb's copy carries only in-frame clones and drops some. The table includes approximately 270,000 clones, 85% to 90% detected once. Sequenced: peripheral blood. The receptors shown here come from a man older than 75 with acute or convalescent COVID-19.

V usage is TRBV27 and J usage is TRBJ1-1, with D unclear. With 5 bases removed from V and 1 base from J, the gap between germline ends came to 14 bases. Germline-derived CDR1 and CDR2 are MNHEY and SMNVEV (reference sequence). The CDR3 is made up of 15 amino acids. The CDR3: CASSLKPGKNTEAFF. CDR3 bases: TGTGCCAGCAGTCTGAAACCGGGGAAGAACACTGAAGCTTTCTTT.

The chain recombines TRBV4-3 with TRBJ2-1; 7 nucleotides match TRBD2. Trimming cost V 4 bases and J 4 bases; bases outside gene matches: 16. CDR1 is LGHNA, CDR2 YSLEER, per germline. The CDR3 has 18 residues. The CDR3 DNA follows: TGCGCCAGCAGCCCAGGGACTACCCTTTCTACGCATTACAATGAGCAGTTCTTC. It yields the protein CASSPGTTLSTHYNEQFF.

In nucleotides, the CDR3 is TGTGCCAGCAGCCGAGGCACGGGCCAAGAGACCCAGTACTTC. It yields the protein CASSRGTGQETQYF. The V call is TRBV2, the J call TRBJ2-5; no reliable D call. Germline loops: CDR1 SNHLY, CDR2 FYNNEI. Trimming removed 6 bases at V and 1 base at J, with 12 bases between. This CDR3 comprises 14 residues.

Only a few counts were recorded for this clone. This chain joins TRBV7-2 and TRBJ1-5; TRBD1 aligns across 8 bases. V lost 4 bases to trimming and J lost 6 bases; unmatched junction nucleotides: 2. Germline CDR1 and CDR2: SGHTA and FQGNSA. This CDR3 spans 13 amino acids. The CDR3 DNA reads TGTGCCAGCAGCTCAACAGGGGGTCAGCCCCAGCATTTT. Amino acids: CASSSTGGQPQHF.

This sequence joins TRBV4-3 and TRBJ1-3; possibly TRBD1 for D (5 bases). The V gene's germline CDR1 is LGHNA and CDR2 YSLEER. V lost 5 bases and J lost 0, with 8 bases in between. The CDR3 contains 14 residues. The CDR3 loop reads CASSGGFSGNTIYF. The CDR3 region has the DNA TGCGCCAGCAGCGGGGGGTTCTCTGGAAACACCATATATTTT.

The rearrangement links TRBV7-2 to TRBJ1-3, with a tentative D call TRBD1 (5 bases). Between the trimmed V and J ends, which lost 5 bases and 0 bases, there was a span of 14 bases. Germline V gives CDR1 SGHTA, CDR2 FQGNSA. The length of the CDR3 is 16 residues. Written as DNA, the CDR3 is TGTGCCAGCAGCCATTCCCAGGGAGGCTCTGGAAACACCATATATTTT. Residues: CASSHSQGGSGNTIYF. The full variable domain, completed using reference TRBV7-2 and TRBJ1-3, is GAGVSQSPSNKVTEKGKDVELRCDPISGHTALYWYRQSLGQGLEFLIYFQGNSAPDKSGLPSDRFSAERTGGSVSTLTIQRTQQEDSAVYLCASSHSQGGSGNTIYFGEGSWLTVV.

CDR3 loop: CASSSGTGGRNYGYTF. The DNA of the CDR3 is TGTGCCAGCAGCTCCGGGACAGGGGGTAGAAACTATGGCTACACCTTC. V is TRBV5-6 and J is TRBJ1-2; 11 bases line up with TRBD1. The length of the CDR3 is 16 residues. With 3 bases clipped from V and 2 bases from J, the junction kept 6 bases outside the gene matches. Per the germline V gene, CDR1 is SGHDT and CDR2 is YYEEEE.

The rearrangement links TRBV27 to TRBJ1-2; 7 nucleotides align to TRBD1. The V and J ends lost 5 bases and 2 bases, in that order; junction bases with no gene match: 11. The length of the CDR3 is 16 residues. CDR1 and CDR2 from the germline V gene are MNHEY and SMNVEV (reference sequence). The CDR3 sequence: CASSRETGPKNYGYTF. Here the CDR3 DNA reads TGTGCCAGCAGTAGAGAGACAGGGCCCAAAAACTATGGCTACACCTTC.

V gene TRBV19 combines with J gene TRBJ1-2; no firm D call. Germline CDR1 reads LNHDA; CDR2 reads SQIVND (reference sequence). Trimming removed 5 bases at V and 5 bases at J, with 12 bases between. The CDR3 consists of 13 residues. Here the CDR3 reads CASSEGRSYGYTF. The CDR3, as DNA: TGTGCCAGTAGTGAAGGCAGGTCTTATGGCTACACCTTC.

The V and J genes are TRBV7-8 and TRBJ1-1; D is possibly TRBD1 (6 bases). Trimming removed 3 bases at V and 5 bases at J, with 16 bases between. The CDR3 spans 15 residues. Germline lookup yields CDR1 SGHVS and CDR2 FQNEAQ. CDR3 loop: CASSFTDSPRTEAFF. In nucleotides, the CDR3 is TGTGCCAGCAGCTTTACGGACAGCCCGCGTACTGAAGCTTTCTTT.

The genes are TRBV7-3 and TRBJ2-3; D not certain. The CDR3 extends over 13 amino acids. Germline V gene sequence: CDR1 SGHTA, CDR2 FQGTGA. V shed 0 bases and J shed 4 bases, with 5 bases lying between them. CDR3 bases: TGTGCCAGCAGCTTAACGTACTCAGATACGCAGTATTTT. Its translation: CASSLTYSDTQYF.

The chain joins TRBV29-1 to TRBJ1-1; 7 nucleotides line up with TRBD1. CDR3 length equals 13 residues. CDR1 is SQVTM, CDR2 ANQGSEA, per germline. V trimming: 6 bases; J trimming: 1 base; junction bases outside the gene matches: 5. The CDR3 loop is CSVGGQRNTEAFF. CDR3 DNA sequence: TGCAGCGTCGGGGGACAGAGGAACACTGAAGCTTTCTTT.

The chain joins TRBV2 to TRBJ1-4; maybe TRBD1 (5 bases). The germline V and J ends were trimmed by 7 bases and 8 bases, with 20 bases remaining between them. The CDR3 loop spans 15 amino acids. CDR1 is SNHLY and CDR2 is FYNNEI in the germline V gene. This CDR3 reads CASKRTGGLGEKLFF. The CDR3 DNA is TGTGCCAGCAAGAGGACCGGGGGTCTTGGCGAAAAACTGTTTTTT.

The rearrangement links TRBV12-5 to TRBJ2-7; 9 bases are shared with TRBD2. Germline values: CDR1 LGHNT, CDR2 FRNRAP. The CDR3 spans 16 residues. V gave up 2 bases and J gave up 7 bases; unmatched junction bases: 12. The CDR3 DNA reads as TGTGCTAGTGGTTTGAGCAGCGGGGGGCCCCCTAGGGAGCAGTACTTC. Translation gives CASGLSSGGPPREQYF.

This chain connects TRBV19 to TRBJ1-2; 7 bases map to TRBD1. Trimming removed 6 bases from V and 0 bases from J; junction bases left unmatched: 13. The germline V gene has CDR1 LNHDA and CDR2 SQIVND (reference sequence). This CDR3 is 17 amino acids long. The chain's CDR3 is CASRGDSPPGANYGYTF. CDR3 bases: TGTGCCAGTAGGGGGGACAGTCCCCCGGGTGCTAACTATGGCTACACCTTC.

The chain has TRBV6-5 and TRBJ1-1; D is unclear. Germline CDR1 and CDR2: MNHEY and SVGAGI. V shed 6 bases and J shed 1 base, with 9 bases lying between them. This CDR3 is 13 amino acids long. The CDR3 nucleotides are TGTGCCAGCAGGACTACAAGGAACACTGAAGCTTTCTTT. Its protein is CASRTTRNTEAFF.

This chain links TRBV7-3 with TRBJ2-2, with TRBD1 matching 9 bases. Trimming removed 5 bases from V and 9 bases from J; junction bases left unmatched: 19. The length of the CDR3 is 18 residues. Germline loops: CDR1 SGHTA, CDR2 FQGTGA. CDR3 residues: CASSPSVPRQGGKRELFF. Written as DNA, the CDR3 is TGTGCCAGCAGCCCCTCAGTCCCCCGACAGGGGGGTAAAAGGGAGCTGTTTTTT.

This clone was counted a single time. This sequence joins TRBV18 and TRBJ2-1, with 11 bases matching TRBD2. V lost 9 bases, J lost 4 bases, and 5 bases stayed unmatched. CDR3 length: 14 amino acids. The germline gives CDR1 KGHSH, CDR2 LQKENI. CDR3 residues: CASLTSGSYNEQFF. The CDR3 nucleotides are TGTGCCAGTCTAACTAGCGGGAGTTACAATGAGCAGTTCTTC.

This chain links TRBV18 with TRBJ1-1; 8 bases fit TRBD1. This CDR3 comprises 14 residues. Losses at the gene ends were 4 bases for V and 2 bases for J; bases not matched to a gene: 3. CDR1 KGHSH and CDR2 LQKENI come from the germline V gene. CDR3 nucleotides: TGTGCCAGCTCACGGGACAGGAAAAACACTGAAGCTTTCTTT. Encoded protein: CASSRDRKNTEAFF.

This chain links TRBV15 with TRBJ1-3, with D unclear. Germline values: CDR1 LNHNV, CDR2 YYDKDF (reference sequence). Trimming removed 8 bases at V and 4 bases at J, with 18 bases between. This CDR3 contains 15 residues. CDR3 loop: CATRAGRASGNTIYF. The DNA for the CDR3 is TGTGCCACCCGGGCTGGGCGGGCGTCAGGAAACACCATATATTTT.

The J gene is TRBJ1-6, the V gene TRBV27; the D gene is possibly TRBD1 (5 bases). CDR1 and CDR2 from the germline V gene are MNHEY and SMNVEV (reference sequence). The CDR3 runs to 15 residues. Trimming took off 3 bases at V and 3 bases at J, with 9 bases between the two ends. CDR3 protein: CASSFSRDYNSPLHF. The CDR3, as DNA: TGTGCCAGCAGTTTTAGCAGGGACTATAATTCACCCCTCCACTTT.